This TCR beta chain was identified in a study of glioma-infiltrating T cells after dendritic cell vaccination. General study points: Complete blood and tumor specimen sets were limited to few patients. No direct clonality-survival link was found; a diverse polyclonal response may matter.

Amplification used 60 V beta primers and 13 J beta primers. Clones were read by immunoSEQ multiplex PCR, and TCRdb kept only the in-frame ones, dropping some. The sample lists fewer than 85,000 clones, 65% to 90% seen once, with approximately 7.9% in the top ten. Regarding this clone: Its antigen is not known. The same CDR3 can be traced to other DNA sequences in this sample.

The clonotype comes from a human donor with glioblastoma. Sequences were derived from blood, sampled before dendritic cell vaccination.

The CDR3 nucleotides read TGTGCCAGCAGTTTATCGACAGTGAACACCGGGGAGCTGTTTTTT. This codes for CASSLSTVNTGELFF. This rearrangement joins TRBV27 to TRBJ2-2; tentative D call: TRBD1 (5 bases). The germline CDR1 and CDR2 sequences are MNHEY and SMNVEV (reference sequence). The CDR3 covers 15 residues. The V gene lost 0 bases and the J gene lost 1 base, with 6 bases spanning the gap.